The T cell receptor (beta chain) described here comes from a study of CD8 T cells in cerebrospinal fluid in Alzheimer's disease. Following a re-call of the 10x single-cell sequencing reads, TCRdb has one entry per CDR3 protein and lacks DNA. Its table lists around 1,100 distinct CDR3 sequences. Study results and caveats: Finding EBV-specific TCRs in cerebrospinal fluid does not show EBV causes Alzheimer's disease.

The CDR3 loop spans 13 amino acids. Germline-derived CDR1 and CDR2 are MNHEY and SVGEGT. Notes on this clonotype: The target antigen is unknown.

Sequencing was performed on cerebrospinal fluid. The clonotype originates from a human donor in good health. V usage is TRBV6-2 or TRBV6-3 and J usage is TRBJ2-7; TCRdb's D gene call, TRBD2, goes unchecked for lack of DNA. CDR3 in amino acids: CASSARPGGEQYF.